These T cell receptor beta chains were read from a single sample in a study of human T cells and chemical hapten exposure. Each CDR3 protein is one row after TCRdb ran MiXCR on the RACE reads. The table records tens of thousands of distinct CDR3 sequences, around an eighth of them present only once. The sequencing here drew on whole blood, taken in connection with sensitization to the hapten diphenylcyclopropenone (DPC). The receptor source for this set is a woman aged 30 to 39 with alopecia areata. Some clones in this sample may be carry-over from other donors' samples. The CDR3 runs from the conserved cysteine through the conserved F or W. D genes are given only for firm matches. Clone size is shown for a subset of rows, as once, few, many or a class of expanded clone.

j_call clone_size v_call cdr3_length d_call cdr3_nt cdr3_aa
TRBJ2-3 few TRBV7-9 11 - TGTGCCAGCAGCAACTCAGATACGCAGTATTTT CASSNSDTQYF
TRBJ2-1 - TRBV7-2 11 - TGTGCCAGCAGCTTTCTCAATGAGCAGTTCTTC CASSFLNEQFF
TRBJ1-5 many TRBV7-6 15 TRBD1 TGTGCCAGCAGCTTAGGACAGGGGATAAATCAGCCCCAGCATTTT CASSLGQGINQPQHF
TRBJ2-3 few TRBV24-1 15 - TGTGCCACCAGTGACCTGGGACTGAGCACAGATACGCAGTATTTT CATSDLGLSTDTQYF
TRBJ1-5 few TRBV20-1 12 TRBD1 TGCAGTGCTCAAGACAGGGCTCAGCCCCAGCATTTT CSAQDRAQPQHF
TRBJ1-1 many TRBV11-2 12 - TGTGCCAGCAGCTTAACAGCCTATGAAGCTTTCTTT CASSLTAYEAFF
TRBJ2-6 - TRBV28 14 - TGTGCCAGCAGTTACGACTCTGGGGCCAACGTCCTGACTTTC CASSYDSGANVLTF
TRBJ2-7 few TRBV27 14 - TGTGCCAGCAGTTTCGGCCGGGGCCCCTACGAGCAGTACTTC CASSFGRGPYEQYF
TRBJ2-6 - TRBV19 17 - TGTGCCAGTAGTATAGGAAGAGGGAGCTCTGGGGCCAACGTCCTGACTTTC CASSIGRGSSGANVLTF
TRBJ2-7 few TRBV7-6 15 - TGTGCCAGCAGCTTAGAAGGTCCCCAGGGATATGAGCAGTACTTC CASSLEGPQGYEQYF
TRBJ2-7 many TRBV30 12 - TGTGCCTGGAGGCCAAGCTCCTACGAGCAGTACTTC CAWRPSSYEQYF
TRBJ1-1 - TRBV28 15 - TGTGCCAGCAGTTTACCTTCCGGGGATCTCACTGAAGCTTTCTTT CASSLPSGDLTEAFF
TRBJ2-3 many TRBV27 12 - TGTGCCAGCAGTTTATCTGGGGATACGCAGTATTTT CASSLSGDTQYF
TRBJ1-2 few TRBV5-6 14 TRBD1 TGTGCCAGCAGCATCGGGACAGGCTTTTATGGCTACACCTTC CASSIGTGFYGYTF
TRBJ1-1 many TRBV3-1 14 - TGTGCCAGCAGCCAGCCCGACAGGAGCACTGAAGCTTTCTTT CASSQPDRSTEAFF
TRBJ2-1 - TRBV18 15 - TGTGCCAGCTCACCAGGGACTGGCGCCTACAATGAGCAGTTCTTC CASSPGTGAYNEQFF
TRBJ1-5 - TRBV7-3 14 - TGTGCCAGCAGCTTAAGGACTAACAATCAGCCCCAGCATTTT CASSLRTNNQPQHF
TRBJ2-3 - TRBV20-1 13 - TGCAGTGCTAGGAGCCCCGGTAGAGATACGCAGTATTTT CSARSPGRDTQYF
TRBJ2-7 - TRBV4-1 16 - TGCGCCAGCAGCCAAGATCTTACGGGTTTCACCTACGAGCAGTACTTC CASSQDLTGFTYEQYF
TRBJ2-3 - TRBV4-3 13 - TGCGCCAGCAGCCCCCAGGCCACAGATACGCAGTATTTT CASSPQATDTQYF
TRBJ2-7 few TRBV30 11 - TGTGCCTGGAGTGCCTACTACGAGCAGTACTTC CAWSAYYEQYF
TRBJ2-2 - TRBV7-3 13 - TGTGCCAGCAGCTTCAGGGACGGCGGGGAGCTGTTTTTT CASSFRDGGELFF
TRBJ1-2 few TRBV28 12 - TGTGCCAGCAGTTTAACAGGATATGGCTACACCTTC CASSLTGYGYTF
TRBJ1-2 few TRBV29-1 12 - TGCAGCGTCATGGCCCCTAACTATGGCTACACCTTC CSVMAPNYGYTF
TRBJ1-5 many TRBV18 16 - TGTGCCAGCTCACCGCCCGGGACCTCGGACAATCAGCCCCAGCATTTT CASSPPGTSDNQPQHF
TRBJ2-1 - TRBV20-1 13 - TGCAGTGGCCGGGCGGATACCTACAATGAGCAGTTCTTC CSGRADTYNEQFF
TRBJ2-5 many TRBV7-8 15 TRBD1 TGTGCCAGCAGCCTACGACAGGGGGGAGAGAAGACCCAGTACTTC CASSLRQGGEKTQYF
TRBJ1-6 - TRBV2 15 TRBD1 TGTGCCAGCAGTGCCTTGGGACAGGGGAATTCACCCCTCCACTTT CASSALGQGNSPLHF
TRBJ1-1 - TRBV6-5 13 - TGTGCCAGCAGTTACCGCACGAACACTGAAGCTTTCTTT CASSYRTNTEAFF
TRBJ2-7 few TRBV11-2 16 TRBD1 TGTGCCAGCAGCCCGACTCCGGGACAGGGGCTCTACGAGCAGTACTTC CASSPTPGQGLYEQYF
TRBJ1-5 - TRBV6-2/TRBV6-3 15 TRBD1 TGTGCCAGCTCACGTCAGACAGGGGGAGAACAGCCCCAGCATTTT CASSRQTGGEQPQHF
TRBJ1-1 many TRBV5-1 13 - TGCGCCAGCAGCTTGGCCACAGGGTCAGAAGCTTTCTTT CASSLATGSEAFF
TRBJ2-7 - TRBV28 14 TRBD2 TGTGCCAGCAGGACTAGCGATGGCCGCTACGAGCAGTACTTC CASRTSDGRYEQYF
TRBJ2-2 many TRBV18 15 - TGTGCCAGCTCAACAACAGCGGTTCGCACCGGGGAGCTGTTTTTT CASSTTAVRTGELFF
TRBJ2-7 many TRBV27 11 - TGTGCCAGCAGTTCCCTAAACGAGCAGTACTTC CASSSLNEQYF
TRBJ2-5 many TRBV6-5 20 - TGTGCCAGCAGTTATAATCCCCGTCTGGGTGGCGCGAGCGTCAGAGAGACCCAGTACTTC CASSYNPRLGGASVRETQYF
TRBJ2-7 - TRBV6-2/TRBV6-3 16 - TGTGCCAGCAGTACTCGCGGTATTTCGTCAGGTTACGAGCAGTACTTC CASSTRGISSGYEQYF
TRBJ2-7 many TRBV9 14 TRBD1 TGTGCCAGCAGCGCGGGACAGGGGGCATCCGAGCAGTACTTC CASSAGQGASEQYF
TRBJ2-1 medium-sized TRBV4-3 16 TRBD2 TGCGCCAGCAGCCAAGATTCGAGCGGGGGATACAATGAGCAGTTCTTC CASSQDSSGGYNEQFF
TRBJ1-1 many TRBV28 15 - TGTGCCAGCAGTCCGATACAGGTCTTGAACACTGAAGCTTTCTTT CASSPIQVLNTEAFF
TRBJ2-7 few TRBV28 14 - TGTGCCAGCAGTCCTGGTACAGAGACCTACGAGCAGTACTTC CASSPGTETYEQYF
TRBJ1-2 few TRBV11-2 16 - TGTGCCATCGAGGGACCCGGGACAAATTTAAACTATGGCTACACCTTC CAIEGPGTNLNYGYTF
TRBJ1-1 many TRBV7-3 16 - TGTGCCAGCAGCTTACTCTCCGCGGGATCGAACACTGAAGCTTTCTTT CASSLLSAGSNTEAFF
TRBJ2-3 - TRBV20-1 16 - TGCAGTGCTGGGGGGCTAGCGGAGGACGGCGCAGATACGCAGTATTTT CSAGGLAEDGADTQYF
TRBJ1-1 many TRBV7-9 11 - TGTGCCAGCAGCCGCGGGGCAAGAGCTTTCTTT CASSRGARAFF
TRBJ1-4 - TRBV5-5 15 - TGTGCCAGCAACTCCGAACCCTGGACTAATGAAAAACTGTTTTTT CASNSEPWTNEKLFF
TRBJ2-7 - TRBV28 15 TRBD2 TGTGCCAGCAACCCGGGGGCTAGCGGGAGGTACGAGCAGTACTTC CASNPGASGRYEQYF
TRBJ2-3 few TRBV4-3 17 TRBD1 TGCGCCAGCAGCCAAGAGCCCGGGACAGGTTACACAGATACGCAGTATTTT CASSQEPGTGYTDTQYF
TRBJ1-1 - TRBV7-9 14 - TGTGCCAGCAGCTTAGAACAGGGTTGGACTGAAGCTTTCTTT CASSLEQGWTEAFF
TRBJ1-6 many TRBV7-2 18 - TGTGCCAGCAGCTTACGGGCAGGTGCTTGGGATTATAATTCACCCCTCCACTTT CASSLRAGAWDYNSPLHF
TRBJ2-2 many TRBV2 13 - TGTGCCAGCAGTGAAGCGTTCACCGGGGAGCTGTTTTTT CASSEAFTGELFF
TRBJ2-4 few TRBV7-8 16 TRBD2 TGTGCCAGCAGTTACGGACTAGCGGGATCCAAAAACATTCAGTACTTC CASSYGLAGSKNIQYF
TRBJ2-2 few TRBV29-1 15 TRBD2 TGCAGCGTGCGTCGACTAGCGGAGGGAACCGGGGAGCTGTTTTTT CSVRRLAEGTGELFF
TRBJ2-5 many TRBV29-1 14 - TGCAGCGTTGAGGACGATGGGGTCTCAGAGACCCAGTACTTC CSVEDDGVSETQYF